The present entry profiles one T cell receptor (beta chain) with its context. Antigen specificity is unknown. Sequencing used immunoSEQ multiplex PCR; TCRdb keeps in-frame clones, though not all of them. Of over 85,000 clones listed, 87% were seen once; the top ten hold under 3.5%. This CDR3 contains 14 residues. Germline CDR1 and CDR2: MDHEN and SYDVKM. After removal of 7 bases from V and 9 bases from J, the junction contained 12 bases not matched to a gene. The data belong to a study of T cell responses to AZD1222 COVID-19 vaccine. Study conclusions and caveats: Vaccine-associated CD4 TCRs spanned spike, dominant at 160-218 and 743-854.

The clonotype comes from an adult in good health. Source: peripheral blood, taken on day 0 of AZD1222 vaccination. This chain links TRBV28 with TRBJ2-5, with 9 bases aligning to TRBD2. For the CDR3, the DNA is TGTGCCAGCAACCCGGGGGTAGCGGGAGTATCCCAGTACTTC. It codes for CASNPGVAGVSQYF.